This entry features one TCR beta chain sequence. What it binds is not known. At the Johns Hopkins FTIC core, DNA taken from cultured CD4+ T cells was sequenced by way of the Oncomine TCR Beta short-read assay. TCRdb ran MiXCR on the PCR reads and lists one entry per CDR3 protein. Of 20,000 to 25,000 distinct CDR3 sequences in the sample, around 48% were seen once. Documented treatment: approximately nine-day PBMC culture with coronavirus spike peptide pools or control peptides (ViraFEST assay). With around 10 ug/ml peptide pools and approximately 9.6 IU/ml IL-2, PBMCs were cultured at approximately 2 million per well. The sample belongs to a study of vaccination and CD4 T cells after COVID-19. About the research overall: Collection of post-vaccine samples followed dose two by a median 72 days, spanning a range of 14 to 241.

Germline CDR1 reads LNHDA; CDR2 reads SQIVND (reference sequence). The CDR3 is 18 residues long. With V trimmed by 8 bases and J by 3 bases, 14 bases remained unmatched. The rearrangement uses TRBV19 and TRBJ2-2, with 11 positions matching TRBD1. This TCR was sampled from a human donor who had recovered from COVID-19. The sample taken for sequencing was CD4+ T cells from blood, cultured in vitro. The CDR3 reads CASRSGTGGYEDTGELFF. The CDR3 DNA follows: TGTGCCAGTCGGTCGGGGACAGGGGGTTATGAGGACACCGGGGAGCTGTTTTTT.